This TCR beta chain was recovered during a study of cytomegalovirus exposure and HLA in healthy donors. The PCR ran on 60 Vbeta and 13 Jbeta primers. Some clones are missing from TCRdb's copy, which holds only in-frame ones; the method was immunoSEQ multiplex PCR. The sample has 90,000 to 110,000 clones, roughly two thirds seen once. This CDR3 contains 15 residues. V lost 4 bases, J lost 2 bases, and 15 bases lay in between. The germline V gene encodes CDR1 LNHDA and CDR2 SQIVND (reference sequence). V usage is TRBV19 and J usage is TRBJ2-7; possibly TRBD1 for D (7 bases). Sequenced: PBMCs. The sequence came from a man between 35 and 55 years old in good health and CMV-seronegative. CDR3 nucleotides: TGTGCCAGTAGTAATTCGGGGGACAGTACCTACGAGCAGTACTTC. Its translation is CASSNSGDSTYEQYF.